Many counts were recorded for the clone carrying this T cell receptor (beta chain). Its antigen is not identified. The germline V gene encodes CDR1 ENHRY and CDR2 SYGVKD. CDR3 length: 13 amino acids. V lost 2 bases to trimming and J lost 9 bases, with 8 bases between them. This entry comes from a study of regulatory T cells in long-lasting Graves disease. Arm-PCR of CDR3 regions with iRepertoire HTBI primers generated TCR beta libraries. TCRdb called the multiplex PCR reads again in MiXCR, with one record for every CDR3 protein. The table includes about 320,000 distinct CDR3 sequences, 15% to 20% detected once. Indicated time point: newly diagnosed GD, antithyroid drugs for less than 3 months. Extracted PBMC RNA gave rise to the TCR library. Whole-study findings and limits: Preferential use of TRBV28, TRBJ1-2 and TRBJ2-5 was seen in persistent disease.

The chain couples TRBV10-3 to TRBJ1-6; no definite D call. The source of this sequence is a female donor with Graves disease. This specimen was peripheral blood mononuclear cells (PBMCs), taken at new diagnosis, from a patient treated with antithyroid drugs. CDR3 sequence reads: CAISEVRGSPLHF. The CDR3 DNA is TGTGCCATCAGTGAGGTCCGGGGTTCACCCCTCCACTTT.